This record covers a single T cell receptor (beta chain). Assay used: immunoSEQ multiplex PCR; TCRdb lists only in-frame clones, some missing. The table lists about 300,000 clones, 85% to 90% of them singletons. The data belong to a study of blood T cell repertoires in COVID-19. Trimming stripped 5 bases from V and 8 bases from J, with 9 bases between. Germline V lookup: CDR1 MNHEY, CDR2 SVGEGT. The CDR3 has 11 amino acids. What was sequenced was peripheral blood. The chain uses TRBV6-2 or TRBV6-3 and TRBJ2-5, with a weak D call TRBD1 (6 bases). This sequence was found in a woman aged 30 to 39 with COVID-19, enrolled during active disease. In DNA form, the CDR3 reads TGTGCCAGCAGTAGGGGGAGAACCCAGTACTTC. Its translation is CASSRGRTQYF.